The rows below give T cell receptor beta chains drawn from one sample of a study of blood T cell repertoires in COVID-19. Libraries were prepared by immunoSEQ multiplex PCR; TCRdb keeps only in-frame clonotypes and omits some of them. The sample includes roughly 280,000 clones, around four fifths seen only once; the top ten take 3.5% to 5.5%. The specimen was peripheral blood. All receptors come from a man aged 60 to 69 who had recovered from COVID-19. Each CDR3 is given with its conserved first and last residue. Fields, in order: clone size, J gene, V gene, D gene, CDR3 DNA, CDR3 protein. The D gene is left open where the match is weak. Some rows have no size entry. The others give once, few or many, or a class for an expanded clone.

many	TRBJ2-7	TRBV10-3	TRBD1	TGTGCCATCAGTGAGTCGGGACAGGGGGCCTCCTACGAGCAGTACTTC	CAISESGQGASYEQYF
NA	TRBJ2-7	TRBV7-2	NA	TGTGCCAGCAGCTTAGTATCGCAGGGTTCCTACGAGCAGTACTTC	CASSLVSQGSYEQYF
NA	TRBJ2-7	TRBV29-1	TRBD2	TGCAGCGTTGAAGGTTACCCCGGGACTACCCCCTACGAGCAGTACTTC	CSVEGYPGTTPYEQYF
once	TRBJ1-1	TRBV6-5	TRBD1	TGTGCCAGTTCAAGCGACAGGGCTCGGAACACTGAAGCTTTCTTT	CASSSDRARNTEAFF
few	TRBJ2-5	TRBV5-1	NA	TGCGCCGCTTCCCCTCACCCTGGAGGAGAGACCCAGTACTTC	CAASPHPGGETQYF
few	TRBJ2-5	TRBV6-5	TRBD1	TGTGCCAGCTCCAGGACAGGGAAAGAGACCCAGTACTTC	CASSRTGKETQYF
NA	TRBJ1-2	TRBV27	NA	TGTGCCAGCAAAGCGGGACGGGGGTATGGCTACACCTTC	CASKAGRGYGYTF
NA	TRBJ2-2	TRBV30	NA	TGTGCCTGGAGTACGCAGTACACCGGGGAGCTGTTTTTT	CAWSTQYTGELFF
few	TRBJ1-5	TRBV6-5	TRBD1	TGTGCCAGCAAACAGGGGGCTAGCCAGCCCCAGCATTTT	CASKQGASQPQHF
NA	TRBJ2-3	TRBV7-2	NA	TGTGCCAGCAGCTTAGCGGGAGCTGGAGATACGCAGTATTTT	CASSLAGAGDTQYF
NA	TRBJ2-3	TRBV9	TRBD2	TGTGCCAGCAGCGCTAGCGGGGTCCTCACAGATACGCAGTATTTT	CASSASGVLTDTQYF
NA	TRBJ2-1	TRBV19	NA	TGTGCCAGTAGTATAGGCAGGGGTAATGAGCAGTTCTTC	CASSIGRGNEQFF
NA	TRBJ2-7	TRBV7-8	NA	TGTGCCAGCAGCCCGGTCCCCTACGAGCAGTACTTC	CASSPVPYEQYF
few	TRBJ2-2	TRBV15	TRBD1	TGTGCCACCAGCAGAGTGGCGACAGGGGTCACCGGGGAGCTGTTTTTT	CATSRVATGVTGELFF
NA	TRBJ2-5	TRBV29-1	NA	TGCAGCGTTGCGCTAGCCCTAGAGACCCAGTACTTC	CSVALALETQYF